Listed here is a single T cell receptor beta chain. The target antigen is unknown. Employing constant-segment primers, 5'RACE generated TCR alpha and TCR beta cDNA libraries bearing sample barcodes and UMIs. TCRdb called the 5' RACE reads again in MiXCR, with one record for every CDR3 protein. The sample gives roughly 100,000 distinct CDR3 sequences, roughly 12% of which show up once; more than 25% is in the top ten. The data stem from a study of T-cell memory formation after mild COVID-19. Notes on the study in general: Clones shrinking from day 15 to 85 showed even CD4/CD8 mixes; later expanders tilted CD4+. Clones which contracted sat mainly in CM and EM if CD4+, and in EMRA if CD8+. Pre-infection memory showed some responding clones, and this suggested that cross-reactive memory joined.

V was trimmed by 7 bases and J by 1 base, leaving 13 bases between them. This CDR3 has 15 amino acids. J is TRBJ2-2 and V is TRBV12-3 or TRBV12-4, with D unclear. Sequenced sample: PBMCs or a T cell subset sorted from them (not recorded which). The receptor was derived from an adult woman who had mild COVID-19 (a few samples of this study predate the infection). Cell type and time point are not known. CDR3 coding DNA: TGTGCCAGCACGCGGCGCCTCCAGAACACCGGGGAGCTGTTTTTT. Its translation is CASTRRLQNTGELFF.